This entry is about one T cell receptor (beta chain). This clone's antigen is unknown. Base qualities are missing; no much larger clone stands one base away. The sequencer listed for this sample is Illumina NovaSeq 6000. cDNA libraries for TCRalpha and TCRbeta were prepared by 5'RACE using constant-segment primers, with sample barcodes and unique molecular identifiers added. RNA was extracted from every sample with Trizol reagent. Amplification of the libraries took two PCR steps, and the second step added a second sample barcode plus Illumina TruSeq adapters. Libraries were sequenced on an Illumina NovaSeq with 2 x 150 bp paired-end reads. Regarding the original processing steps: Reads were demultiplexed and collapsed into UMI-guided consensus sequences with migec v1.2.7. Using mixcr v2.1.11, the UMI consensuses were aligned to TRA and TRB V and J templates and assembled into clonotypes. Expanded or contracted clonotypes were those called significant by both edgeR and NoisET, with noise models trained on biological replicates. For edgeR calls, the thresholds were a false discovery rate-adjusted p below 0.01 and a log2 fold-change of 1. As an exploratory analysis of dynamics, max-normalized trajectories of the 1000 most abundant clonotypes were examined with PCA combined with hierarchical clustering. Separately sequenced CD4+ and CD8+ repertoires were used to assign the CD4 or CD8 phenotype of responding clones. TCRdb reanalyzed the raw reads on its own, using fastp at Q25 for trimming and MiXCR for clone calling, and kept in-frame beta chains. Entries that share a CDR3 protein sequence are merged under the most common genes and DNA. TCRdb assigned the V and J calls; the authors' analysis was not used. The sample data list about 150,000 distinct CDR3 sequences, and about 14% of these were observed just once. 12% to 15% of the sample lies in the top ten.

The source of the sample is a study of T-cell memory formation after mild COVID-19 (dated by TCRdb to the early 2020s). Background on the whole study: TCR sequence clusters from the two donors were largely donor specific. Two young, previously healthy adult volunteers, one female and one male, were included in the cohort. In a couple of donors, T-cell clones that expanded and contracted after mild COVID-19 were tracked by sequencing TCRalpha and TCRbeta repertoires over time. Broad study findings and their caveats: The study covered only a couple of mild cases, and larger cohorts including severe cases with pre-infection samples were considered necessary. Some responding clones were detected in pre-infection memory, which suggested that pre-existing cross-reactive memory T cells had joined the SARS-CoV-2 response. Contracting CD4+ clones turned up mainly in the CM and EM memory subsets, whereas EMRA was where CD8+ clones were enriched. From day 15 to 85, contracting clones showed balanced CD4/CD8 phenotypes, whereas a second wave of clones that expanded from day 15 to 37 leaned towards CD4+. The second-wave clones that peaked on day 37 were not confirmed to be SARS-CoV-2 specific.

The germline V gene (reference sequence) yields LNHNV for CDR1 and YYDKDF for CDR2. CDR3 length: 15 amino acids, cysteine to phenylalanine. The kept DNA is CDR3 alone, 45 bases in frame from the first base. Ends trimmed: V by 9 bases, J by 3 bases; bases unmatched to a gene: 11. PBMCs were isolated by Ficoll-Paque density gradient centrifugation. Input material: PBMCs or a T cell subset sorted from them (not recorded which). The sequence derives from an adult woman who had mild COVID-19 (a few samples of this study predate the infection). The sample titles of this study are shuffled in the database, so cell type and time point are left out; the donor was told from shared clones. The receptor chain draws on TRBV15 and TRBJ2-5; 9 junctional bases match TRBD1. The CDR3 protein sequence reads: CATGDWGQGEETQYF. In nucleotide form, the sequence is TGTGCCACGGGGGATTGGGGACAGGGTGAAGAGACCCAGTACTTC.